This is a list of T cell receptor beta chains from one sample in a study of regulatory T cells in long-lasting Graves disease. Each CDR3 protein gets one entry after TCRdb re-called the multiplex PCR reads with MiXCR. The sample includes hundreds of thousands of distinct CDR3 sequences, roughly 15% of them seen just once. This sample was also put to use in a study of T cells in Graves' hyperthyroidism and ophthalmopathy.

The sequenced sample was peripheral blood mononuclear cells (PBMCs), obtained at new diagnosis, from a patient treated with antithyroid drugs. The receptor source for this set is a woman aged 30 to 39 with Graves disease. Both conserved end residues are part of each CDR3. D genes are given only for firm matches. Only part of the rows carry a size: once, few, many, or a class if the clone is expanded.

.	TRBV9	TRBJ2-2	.	CASSVATSATGELFF	TGTGCCAGCAGCGTAGCTACCTCTGCCACCGGGGAGCTGTTTTTT
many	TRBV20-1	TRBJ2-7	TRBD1	CSASADRGDEQYF	TGCAGTGCTAGTGCAGACAGGGGCGACGAGCAGTACTTC
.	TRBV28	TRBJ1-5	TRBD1	CASSLLGQASRYSNQPQHF	TGTGCCAGCAGCCTATTGGGACAGGCCTCACGGTATAGCAATCAGCCCCAGCATTTT
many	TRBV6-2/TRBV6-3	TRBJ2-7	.	CASRYKSSYEQYF	TGTGCCAGCAGATACAAGTCCTCCTACGAGCAGTACTTC
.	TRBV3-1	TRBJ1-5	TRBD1	CATGTGDQPQHF	TGTGCCACCGGGACAGGGGATCAGCCCCAGCATTTT
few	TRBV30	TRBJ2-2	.	CAWRLKANTGELFF	TGTGCCTGGAGATTGAAAGCGAACACCGGGGAGCTGTTTTTT
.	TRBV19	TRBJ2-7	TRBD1	CASSSVPGQSYEQYF	TGTGCCAGTAGTTCTGTTCCGGGACAGAGCTACGAGCAGTACTTC
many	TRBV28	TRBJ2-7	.	CASSLPTTQISYEQYF	TGTGCCAGCAGTTTACCAACTACCCAAATCTCCTACGAGCAGTACTTC
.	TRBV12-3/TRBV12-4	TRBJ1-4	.	CASNPGAASEKLLF	TGTGCCAGCAACCCCGGGGCGGCGTCTGAAAAACTGCTTTTT
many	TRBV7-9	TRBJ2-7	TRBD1	CASSLAQGAHEQYF	TGTGCCAGCAGCTTAGCACAGGGGGCCCACGAGCAGTACTTC
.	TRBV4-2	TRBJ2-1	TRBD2	CASSHKLAGKNRGTYNEQFF	TGTGCCAGCAGCCACAAGCTAGCGGGTAAGAATCGAGGGACTTACAATGAGCAGTTCTTC
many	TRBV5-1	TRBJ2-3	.	CASRDLELADTQYF	TGCGCCAGCAGAGACTTGGAGCTAGCAGATACGCAGTATTTT
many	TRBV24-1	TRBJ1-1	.	CATSKPGAANTEAFF	TGTGCCACCAGTAAACCAGGGGCAGCGAACACTGAAGCTTTCTTT
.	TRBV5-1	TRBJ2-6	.	CASSFPFSGANVLTF	TGCGCCAGCAGCTTCCCGTTCTCTGGGGCCAACGTCCTGACTTTC
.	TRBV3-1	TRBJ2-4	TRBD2	CASSDTGTSVFNIQYF	TGTGCCAGCAGCGACACCGGGACTAGCGTTTTCAACATTCAGTACTTC
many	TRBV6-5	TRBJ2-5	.	CASSTSSRDETQYF	TGTGCCAGCAGTACCTCGAGCAGGGACGAGACCCAGTACTTC
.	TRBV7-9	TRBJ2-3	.	CASRKSRGREESTDTQCF	TGTGCCAGCCGAAAGTCAAGGGGGCGGGAAGAATCCACAGATACGCAGTGTTTT
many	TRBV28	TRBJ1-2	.	CASSLRARGGGGYTF	TGTGCCAGCAGTTTAAGGGCCAGGGGCGGAGGTGGCTACACCTTC
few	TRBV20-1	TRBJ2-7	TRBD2	CSAYGLAAYEQYF	TGCAGTGCTTACGGACTAGCGGCCTACGAGCAGTACTTC
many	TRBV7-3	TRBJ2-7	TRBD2	CASSASSGSDYEQYF	TGTGCCAGCAGCGCCTCTAGCGGGAGTGACTACGAGCAGTACTTC
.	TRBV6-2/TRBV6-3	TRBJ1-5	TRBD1	CASSYSGTGASNQPQHF	TGTGCCAGCAGTTACTCCGGGACAGGGGCAAGCAATCAGCCCCAGCATTTT
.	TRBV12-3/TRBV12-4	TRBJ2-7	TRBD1	CASSQAGQGFYEQYF	TGTGCCAGCAGCCAAGCGGGACAGGGTTTTTACGAGCAGTACTTC
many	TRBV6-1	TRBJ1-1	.	CASSEVWNYRPEAFF	TGTGCCAGCAGTGAAGTCTGGAACTATAGACCAGAAGCTTTCTTT
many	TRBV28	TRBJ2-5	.	CASSSVLSKTQYF	TGTGCCAGCAGTTCAGTCCTGTCGAAGACCCAGTACTTC
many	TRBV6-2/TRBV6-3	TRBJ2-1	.	CASSYSRGRPNEQFF	TGTGCCAGCAGTTACTCGAGAGGCCGCCCCAATGAGCAGTTCTTC
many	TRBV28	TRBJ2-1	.	CASSFQGGPSYNEQFF	TGTGCCAGCAGTTTCCAGGGGGGGCCCTCCTACAATGAGCAGTTCTTC
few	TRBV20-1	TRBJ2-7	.	CSASRAQKDYEQYF	TGCAGTGCTAGCCGGGCACAAAAAGACTACGAGCAGTACTTC
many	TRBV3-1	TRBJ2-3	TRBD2	CASSQRIGTSGRDTQYF	TGTGCCAGCAGCCAACGAATCGGGACTAGCGGGAGAGATACGCAGTATTTT
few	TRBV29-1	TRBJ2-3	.	CSVPVSGDTQYF	TGCAGCGTTCCCGTTTCCGGAGATACGCAGTATTTT
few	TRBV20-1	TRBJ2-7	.	CSARGKAYYEQYF	TGCAGTGCTAGAGGCAAGGCTTACTACGAGCAGTACTTC
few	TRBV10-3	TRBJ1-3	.	CAIQGTGNTIYF	TGTGCCATCCAGGGGACTGGAAACACCATATATTTT
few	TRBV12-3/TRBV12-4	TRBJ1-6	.	CASGQYYYNSPLHF	TGTGCCAGCGGACAGTATTACTATAATTCACCCCTCCACTTT
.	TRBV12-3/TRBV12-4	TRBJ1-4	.	CASSMLNEKLFF	TGTGCCAGCAGTATGCTTAATGAAAAACTGTTTTTT
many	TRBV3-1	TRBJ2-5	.	CASSQYGRAQGQETQYF	TGTGCCAGCAGCCAATATGGAAGGGCACAGGGCCAAGAGACCCAGTACTTC
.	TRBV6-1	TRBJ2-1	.	CASRPRGGGSYNEQLF	TGTGCCAGCAGACCACGGGGAGGAGGGTCCTACAATGAGCAGCTCTTC
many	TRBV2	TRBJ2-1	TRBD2	CASSGLAGGQGEQFF	TGTGCCAGCAGCGGACTAGCGGGAGGGCAGGGTGAGCAGTTCTTC
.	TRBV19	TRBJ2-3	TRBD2	CASSFGLATSDTQYF	TGTGCCAGTAGTTTCGGACTAGCGACTTCAGATACGCAGTATTTT
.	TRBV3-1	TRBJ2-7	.	CASSYQPKYEQYF	TGTGCCAGCAGCTATCAGCCCAAATACGAGCAGTACTTC
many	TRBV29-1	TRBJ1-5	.	CSVVSGDQPQHF	TGCAGCGTTGTGTCGGGCGATCAGCCCCAGCATTTT
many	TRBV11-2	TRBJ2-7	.	CASSLSGLTYEQYF	TGTGCCAGCAGCTTATCGGGGTTGACCTACGAGCAGTACTTC
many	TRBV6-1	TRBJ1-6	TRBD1	CASAPETGPRNSPLHF	TGTGCCAGCGCTCCGGAGACAGGGCCACGGAATTCACCCCTCCACTTT
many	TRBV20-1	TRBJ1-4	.	CSAPTGATNEKLFF	TGCAGTGCCCCGACGGGTGCAACTAATGAAAAACTGTTTTTT
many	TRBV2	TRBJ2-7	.	CASSEARPPYEQYF	TGTGCCAGCAGTGAAGCTCGACCTCCCTACGAGCAGTACTTC
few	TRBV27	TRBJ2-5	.	CASSPPLRGETQYF	TGTGCCAGCAGTCCACCCCTAAGGGGAGAGACCCAGTACTTC
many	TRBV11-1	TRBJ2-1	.	CASSPKASNNEQFF	TGTGCCAGCAGCCCAAAAGCCTCGAACAATGAGCAGTTCTTC
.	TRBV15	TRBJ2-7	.	CATSGGTDYEQYF	TGTGCCACCAGCGGAGGGACAGACTACGAGCAGTACTTC